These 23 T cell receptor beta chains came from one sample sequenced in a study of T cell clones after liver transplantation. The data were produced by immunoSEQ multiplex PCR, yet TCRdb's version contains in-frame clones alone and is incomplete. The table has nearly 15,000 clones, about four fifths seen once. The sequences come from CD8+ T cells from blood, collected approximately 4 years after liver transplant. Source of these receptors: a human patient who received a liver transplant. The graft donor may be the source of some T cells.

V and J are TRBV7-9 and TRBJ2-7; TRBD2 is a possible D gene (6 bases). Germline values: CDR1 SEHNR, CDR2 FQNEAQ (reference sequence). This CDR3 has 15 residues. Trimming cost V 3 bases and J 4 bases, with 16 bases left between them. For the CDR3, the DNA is TGTGCCAGCAGCTTGGGAGGAGTTCTCAGTTACGAGCAGTACTTC. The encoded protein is CASSLGGVLSYEQYF.

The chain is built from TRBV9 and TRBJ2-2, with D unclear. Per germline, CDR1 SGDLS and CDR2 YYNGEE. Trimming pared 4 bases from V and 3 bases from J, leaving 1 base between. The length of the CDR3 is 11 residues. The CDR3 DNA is TGTGCCAGCAGCTACACCGGGGAGCTGTTTTTT. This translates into CASSYTGELFF.

Here the CDR3 DNA reads TGTGCCAGCAGTGTACGAGTTACCGAACCCTACGAGCAGTACTTC. It is translated as CASSVRVTEPYEQYF. This chain links TRBV2 with TRBJ2-7; D unresolved. Germline assignment: CDR1 SNHLY and CDR2 FYNNEI. V shed 4 bases and J shed 2 bases, with 15 bases lying between them. CDR3 length: 15 amino acids.

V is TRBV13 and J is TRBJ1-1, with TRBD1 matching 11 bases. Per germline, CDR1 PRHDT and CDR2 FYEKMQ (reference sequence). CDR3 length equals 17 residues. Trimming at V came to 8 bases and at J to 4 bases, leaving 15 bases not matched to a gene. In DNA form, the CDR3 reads TGTGCCAGCTCAGAGCGCAGGACAGGGGGCTTGGGCACTGAAGCTTTCTTT. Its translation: CASSERRTGGLGTEAFF.

DNA for the CDR3: TGTGCCAGCAGTCAAATAGGCCGCCCGAACACCGGGGAGCTGTTTTTT. Amino acids: CASSQIGRPNTGELFF. V is TRBV21-1 and J is TRBJ2-2. TRBV21-1 is termed a pseudogene. CDR3 length: 16 residues.

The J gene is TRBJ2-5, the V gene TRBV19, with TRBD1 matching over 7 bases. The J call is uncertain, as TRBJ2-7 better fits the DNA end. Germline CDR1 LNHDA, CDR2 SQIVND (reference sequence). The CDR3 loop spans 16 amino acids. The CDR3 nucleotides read TGTGCCAGTAGTACCCTGGGACAGATGAGCTCCTACGAGCAGTACTTC. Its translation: CASSTLGQMSSYEQYF.

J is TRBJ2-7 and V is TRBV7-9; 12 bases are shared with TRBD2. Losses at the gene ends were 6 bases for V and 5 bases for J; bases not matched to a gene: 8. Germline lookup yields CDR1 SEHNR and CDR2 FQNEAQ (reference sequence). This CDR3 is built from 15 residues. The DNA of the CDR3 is TGTGCCAGCAGGCCCCCGACTAGCGGGAGACACGAGCAGTACTTC. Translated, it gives CASRPPTSGRHEQYF. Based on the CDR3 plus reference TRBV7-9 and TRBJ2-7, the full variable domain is DTGVSQNPRHKITKRGQNVTFRCDPISEHNRLYWYRQTLGQGPEFLTYFQNEAQLEKSRLLSDRFSAERPKGSFSTLEIQRTEQGDSAMYLCASRPPTSGRHEQYFGPGTRLTVT.

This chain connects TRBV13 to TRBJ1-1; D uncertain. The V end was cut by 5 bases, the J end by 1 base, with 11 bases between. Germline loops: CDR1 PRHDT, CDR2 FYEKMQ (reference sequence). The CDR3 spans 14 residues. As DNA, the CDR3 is TGTGCCAGCAGCCAAGAACTGCCGAACACTGAAGCTTTCTTT. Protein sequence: CASSQELPNTEAFF.

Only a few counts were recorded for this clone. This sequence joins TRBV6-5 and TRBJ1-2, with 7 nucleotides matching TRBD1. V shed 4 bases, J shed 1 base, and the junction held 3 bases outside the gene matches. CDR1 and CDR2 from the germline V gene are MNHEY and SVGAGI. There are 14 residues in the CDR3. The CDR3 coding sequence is TGTGCCAGCAGTTGGGGACAGAGTAACTATGGCTACACCTTC. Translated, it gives CASSWGQSNYGYTF.

This CDR3 is CASGQRVSSTDTQYF. CDR3 in DNA: TGTGCCAGCGGACAACGAGTTAGCAGCACAGATACGCAGTATTTT. This chain links TRBV6-1 with TRBJ2-3, with D possibly being TRBD1 (5 bases). CDR1 is MNHNS and CDR2 is SASEGT in the germline V gene. Between the trimmed V and J ends, which lost 8 bases and 0 bases, there was a span of 15 bases. There are 15 residues in the CDR3.

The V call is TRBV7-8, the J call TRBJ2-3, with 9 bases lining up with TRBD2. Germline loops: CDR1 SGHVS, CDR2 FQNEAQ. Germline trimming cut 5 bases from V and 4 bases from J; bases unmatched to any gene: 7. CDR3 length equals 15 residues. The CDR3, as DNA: TGTGCCAGCAGCCAACGACTAGCGGCGGCAGATACGCAGTATTTT. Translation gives CASSQRLAAADTQYF.

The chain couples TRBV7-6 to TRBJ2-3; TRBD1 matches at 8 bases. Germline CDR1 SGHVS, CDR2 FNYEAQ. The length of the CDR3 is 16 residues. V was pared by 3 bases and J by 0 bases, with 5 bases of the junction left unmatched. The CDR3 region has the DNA TGTGCCAGCAGCTTCTCAGGGGGCGCTAGCACAGATACGCAGTATTTT. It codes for CASSFSGGASTDTQYF.

The DNA of the CDR3 is TGTGCCAGCAGCTCGGACGCCTACGAGCAGTACTTC. Translation gives CASSSDAYEQYF. This sequence joins TRBV25-1 and TRBJ2-7; D unclear. V lost 6 bases and J lost 2, with 8 bases in between. The germline CDR1 and CDR2 sequences are MGHDK and SYGVNS. This CDR3 region has 12 residues.

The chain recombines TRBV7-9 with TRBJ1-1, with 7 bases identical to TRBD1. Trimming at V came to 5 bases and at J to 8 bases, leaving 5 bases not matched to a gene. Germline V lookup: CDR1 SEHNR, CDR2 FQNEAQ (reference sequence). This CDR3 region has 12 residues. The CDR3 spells CASSVGTAEAFF. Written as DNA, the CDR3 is TGTGCCAGCAGCGTAGGGACAGCAGAAGCTTTCTTT.

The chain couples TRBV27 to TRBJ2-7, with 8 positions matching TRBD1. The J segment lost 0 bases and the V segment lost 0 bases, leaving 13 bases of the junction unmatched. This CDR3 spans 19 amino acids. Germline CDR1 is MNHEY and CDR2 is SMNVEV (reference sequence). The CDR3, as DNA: TGTGCCAGCAGTTTATCTATGAGGGCATCCGGGACAGGCTCCTACGAGCAGTACTTC. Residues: CASSLSMRASGTGSYEQYF.

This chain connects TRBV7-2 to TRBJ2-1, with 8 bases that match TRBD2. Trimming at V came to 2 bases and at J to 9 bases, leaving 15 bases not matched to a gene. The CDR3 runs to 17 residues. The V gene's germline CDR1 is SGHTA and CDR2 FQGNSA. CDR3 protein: CASSLNLREVLGSEQFF. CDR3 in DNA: TGTGCCAGCAGCTTAAACTTGCGGGAGGTCCTGGGGAGTGAGCAGTTCTTC.

The CDR3 sequence is CATFQGGEQFF. DNA for the CDR3: TGTGCCACCTTTCAGGGAGGTGAGCAGTTCTTC. The chain uses TRBV2 and TRBJ2-1; D may be TRBD2 (6 bases). V lost 10 bases to trimming and J lost 9 bases, with 13 bases between them. The CDR3 length is 11 residues. Germline loops: CDR1 SNHLY, CDR2 FYNNEI. The full variable domain, with the rest looked up from reference TRBV2 and TRBJ2-1, is EPEVTQTPSHQVTQMGQEVILRCVPISNHLYFYWYRQILGQKVEFLVSFYNNEISEKSEIFDDQFSVERPDGSNFTLKIRSTKLEDSAMYFCATFQGGEQFFGPGTRLTVL.

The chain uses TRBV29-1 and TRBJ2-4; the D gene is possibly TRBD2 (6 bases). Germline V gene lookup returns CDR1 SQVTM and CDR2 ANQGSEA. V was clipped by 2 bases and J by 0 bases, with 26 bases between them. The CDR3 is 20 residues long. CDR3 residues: CSVERIAVEANKLAKNIQYF. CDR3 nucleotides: TGCAGCGTTGAACGAATAGCGGTGGAGGCGAATAAGCTAGCCAAAAACATTCAGTACTTC. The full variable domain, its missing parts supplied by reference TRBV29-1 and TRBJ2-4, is SAVISQKPSRDICQRGTSLTIQCQVDSQVTMMFWYRQQPGQSLTLIATANQGSEATYESGFVIDKFPISRPNLTFSTLTVSNMSPEDSSIYLCSVERIAVEANKLAKNIQYFGAGTRLSVL.

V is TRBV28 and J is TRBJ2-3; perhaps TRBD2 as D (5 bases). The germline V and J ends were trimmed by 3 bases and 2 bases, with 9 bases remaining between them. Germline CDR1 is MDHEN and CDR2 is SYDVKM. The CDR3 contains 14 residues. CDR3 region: CASSFPGNTDTQYF. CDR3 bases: TGTGCCAGCAGTTTCCCGGGGAACACAGATACGCAGTATTTT.

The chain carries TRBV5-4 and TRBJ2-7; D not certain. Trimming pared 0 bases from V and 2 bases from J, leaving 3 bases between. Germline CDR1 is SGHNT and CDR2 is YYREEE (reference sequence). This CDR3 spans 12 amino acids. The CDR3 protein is CASSLGTYEQYF. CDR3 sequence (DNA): TGTGCCAGCAGCTTGGGTACCTACGAGCAGTACTTC.

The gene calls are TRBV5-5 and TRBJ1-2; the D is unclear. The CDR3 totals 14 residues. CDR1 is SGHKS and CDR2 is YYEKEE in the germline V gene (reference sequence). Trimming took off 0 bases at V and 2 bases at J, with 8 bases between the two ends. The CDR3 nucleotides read TGTGCCAGCAGCTTGGGACACTCAAACTATGGCTACACCTTC. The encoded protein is CASSLGHSNYGYTF.

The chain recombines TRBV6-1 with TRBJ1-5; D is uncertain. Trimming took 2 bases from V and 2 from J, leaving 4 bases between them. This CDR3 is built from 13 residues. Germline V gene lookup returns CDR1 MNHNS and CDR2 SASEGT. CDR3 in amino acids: CASSEFGNQPQHF. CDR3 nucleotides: TGTGCCAGCAGTGAATTCGGCAATCAGCCCCAGCATTTT.

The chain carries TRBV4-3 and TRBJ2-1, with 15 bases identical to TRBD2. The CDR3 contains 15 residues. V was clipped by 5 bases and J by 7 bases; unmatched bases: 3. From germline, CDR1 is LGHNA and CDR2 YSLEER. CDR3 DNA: TGCGCCAGCAGCAAGGGACTAGCGGGAGGAAATGAGCAGTTCTTC. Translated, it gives CASSKGLAGGNEQFF.